Below are 26 T cell receptor beta chains sequenced from a single sample in a study of blood T cell repertoires in COVID-19. Method: immunoSEQ multiplex PCR; TCRdb's copy keeps in-frame clones and lacks some. The table records about 250,000 clones, 70% to 90% of them present only once. Sequenced: peripheral blood. The source is a man aged 80 or over with acute or convalescent COVID-19.

This clone has more than one count but fewer than ten. V is TRBV29-1 and J is TRBJ1-1; the D gene is possibly TRBD1 (6 bases). With 4 bases removed from V and 0 bases from J, the gap between germline ends came to 12 bases. CDR3 length equals 14 residues. Germline lookup yields CDR1 SQVTM and CDR2 ANQGSEA. In nucleotides, the CDR3 is TGCAGCGTTGTTCGGGGGGCGATGAACACTGAAGCTTTCTTT. Its protein product is CSVVRGAMNTEAFF.

J is TRBJ1-2 and V is TRBV7-2, with D unclear. This CDR3 region has 14 residues. The V and J ends lost 1 base and 8 bases respectively, with 14 bases between them. Germline lookup yields CDR1 SGHTA and CDR2 FQGNSA. CDR3 nucleotides: TGTGCCAGCAGCTTAGGACTCCAGCCCTGGGGCTACACCTTC. As protein: CASSLGLQPWGYTF.

This chain uses TRBV24-1 with TRBJ1-2, with D possibly matching TRBD1 (5 bases). V gave up 5 bases and J gave up 4 bases, with 10 bases separating them. The CDR3 extends over 13 amino acids. Per germline, CDR1 KGHDR and CDR2 SFDVKD. The CDR3 bases are TGTGCCACCAGTGTAGGGGACTCCTATGGCTACACCTTC. Translating it yields CATSVGDSYGYTF.

The sample holds a few counts of this clone. This chain joins TRBV11-2 and TRBJ1-2; TRBD1 matches 7 bases. This CDR3 spans 16 amino acids. Germline assignment: CDR1 SGHAT and CDR2 FQNNGV. After removal of 2 bases from V and 8 bases from J, the junction contained 14 bases not matched to a gene. Written as DNA, the CDR3 is TGTGCCAGCAGCTTAAGCCGGGGAGACAGGGTTGTCGGCTACACCTTC. As protein: CASSLSRGDRVVGYTF.

This rearrangement joins TRBV6-1 to TRBJ2-7; D is unclear. This CDR3 contains 13 residues. From germline, CDR1 is MNHNS and CDR2 SASEGT. The V end was cut by 3 bases, the J end by 3 bases, with 9 bases between. The CDR3 region is CASSEAGFYEQYF. CDR3 DNA: TGTGCCAGCAGTGAGGCCGGGTTCTACGAGCAGTACTTC.

The V gene is TRBV9, the J gene TRBJ2-2; D ambiguous. V gave up 0 bases and J gave up 2 bases, with 14 bases separating them. Germline CDR1 SGDLS, CDR2 YYNGEE. The CDR3 contains 17 residues. The CDR3, as DNA: TGTGCCAGCAGCGTAGAATTTAGTAGCCTAAACACCGGGGAGCTGTTTTTT. Its protein is CASSVEFSSLNTGELFF.

The chain couples TRBV19 to TRBJ2-5; TRBD2 is a possible D gene (7 bases). Germline loops: CDR1 LNHDA, CDR2 SQIVND (reference sequence). The CDR3 length is 14 residues. Trimming shortened V by 1 base and J by 5 bases, and 11 bases separated the two germline ends. In DNA form, the CDR3 reads TGTGCCAGTAGTATAGTAGGGGGAGGGGAGACCCAGTACTTC. Its translation is CASSIVGGGETQYF.

J is TRBJ2-5 and V is TRBV27; TRBD2 aligns across 10 bases. This CDR3 is built from 15 residues. Per germline, CDR1 MNHEY and CDR2 SMNVEV (reference sequence). V trimming: 4 bases; J trimming: 7 bases; junction bases outside the gene matches: 9. In nucleotides, the CDR3 is TGTGCCAGCAGTTCTCAAGCGGGAGGGGTAGGGACCCAGTACTTC. This sequence encodes CASSSQAGGVGTQYF.

J is TRBJ1-1 and V is TRBV6-5; D possibly corresponds to TRBD1 (5 bases). V lost 5 bases and J lost 6, with 10 bases in between. CDR1 MNHEY and CDR2 SVGAGI come from the germline V gene. The CDR3 runs to 12 residues. DNA of the CDR3: TGTGCCAGCAGTCTCAGGGAGGCTGAAGCTTTCTTT. Residues: CASSLREAEAFF.

J is TRBJ1-5 and V is TRBV10-2; tentatively, D is TRBD1 (5 bases). Germline-derived CDR1 and CDR2 are WSHSY and SAAADI. V was pared by 5 bases and J by 2 bases, with 13 bases between. The CDR3 is 15 amino acids. The CDR3 nucleotides are TGCGCCAGCAGTCCTCGGTGGGGGGGCAATCAGCCCCAGCATTTT. Translated, it gives CASSPRWGGNQPQHF.

This chain uses TRBV7-9 with TRBJ2-1; TRBD2 matches at 12 bases. The V and J ends lost 1 base and 4 bases, in that order; junction bases with no gene match: 2. The CDR3 runs to 16 residues. Germline CDR1 and CDR2: SEHNR and FQNEAQ (reference sequence). The CDR3 region has the DNA TGTGCCAGCAGCTTAGGGACTAGCGGGGCTTACAATGAGCAGTTCTTC. Protein product: CASSLGTSGAYNEQFF. Looking up the rest from reference TRBV7-9 and TRBJ2-1 gives the full variable domain: DTGVSQNPRHKITKRGQNVTFRCDPISEHNRLYWYRQTLGQGPEFLTYFQNEAQLEKSRLLSDRFSAERPKGSFSTLEIQRTEQGDSAMYLCASSLGTSGAYNEQFFGPGTRLTVL.

This clone was counted a single time. The chain has TRBV4-1 and TRBJ2-7; a possible D gene is TRBD1 (6 bases). Looked up from germline, CDR1 is MGHRA and CDR2 is YSYEKL. The CDR3 covers 15 residues. Trimming cost V 4 bases and J 4 bases, with 17 bases left between them. CDR3 bases: TGCGCCAGCAGCCGGACAGAGGGCGCCGGTTACGAGCAGTACTTC. Amino acids: CASSRTEGAGYEQYF.

This chain uses TRBV7-3 with TRBJ2-1; TRBD1 is a possible D gene (5 bases). CDR3 size: 14 residues. V gave up 3 bases and J gave up 10 bases, with 16 bases separating them. Germline V gene lookup returns CDR1 SGHTA and CDR2 FQGTGA. CDR3 residues: CASSFQGLGREQFF. The CDR3 bases are TGTGCCAGCAGCTTTCAGGGCCTAGGAAGGGAGCAGTTCTTC.

The J gene is TRBJ2-7, the V gene TRBV4-2; tentative D call: TRBD1 (5 bases). V dropped 0 bases and J dropped 4 bases, with 22 bases sitting between them. Germline values: CDR1 LGHNA, CDR2 YNFKEQ. This CDR3 region has 18 residues. The DNA of the CDR3 is TGTGCCAGCAGCCAAGAAGTCAGGTACGCAGGGAATTCATACGAGCAGTACTTC. It encodes CASSQEVRYAGNSYEQYF.

The rearrangement joins TRBV7-2 to TRBJ2-7, with D possibly matching TRBD1 (5 bases). Germline CDR1 reads SGHTA; CDR2 reads FQGNSA. The CDR3 runs to 15 residues. Trimming shortened V by 5 bases and J by 2 bases, and 16 bases separated the two germline ends. DNA for the CDR3: TGTGCCAGCAGCCCAAGGACAAGAGCCCCCTACGAGCAGTACTTC. Amino acid sequence: CASSPRTRAPYEQYF. Filled out from reference TRBV7-2 and TRBJ2-7, the complete variable domain reads GAGVSQSPSNKVTEKGKDVELRCDPISGHTALYWYRQSLGQGLEFLIYFQGNSAPDKSGLPSDRFSAERTGGSVSTLTIQRTQQEDSAVYLCASSPRTRAPYEQYFGPGTRLTVT.

The V and J genes are TRBV14 and TRBJ2-7; maybe TRBD2 (5 bases). Germline CDR1 SGHDN, CDR2 FVKESK. The CDR3 totals 12 residues. The V end was cut by 5 bases, the J end by 4 bases, with 9 bases between. The CDR3 loop reads CASSSTGYEQYF. For the CDR3, the DNA is TGTGCCAGCAGCTCAACGGGATACGAGCAGTACTTC.

Written as DNA, the CDR3 is TGTGCCACAGGGGTGAGGAACACTGAAGCTTTCTTT. Translated, it gives CATGVRNTEAFF. This sequence joins TRBV12-3 or TRBV12-4 and TRBJ1-1, with D perhaps matching TRBD1 (6 bases). This CDR3 is built from 12 residues. V was trimmed by 10 bases and J by 1 base, leaving 10 bases between them.

The V and J genes are TRBV19 and TRBJ1-2; 12 bases align to TRBD1. Germline V CDR1 and CDR2: LNHDA, SQIVND (reference sequence). The CDR3 has 15 residues. J was trimmed by 2 bases and V by 4 bases; bases with no gene match: 2. CDR3 nucleotides: TGTGCCAGTAGTACTGGGACAGGGGGCAACTATGGCTACACCTTC. Its translation: CASSTGTGGNYGYTF.

The sample holds one count of this clone. J is TRBJ1-1 and V is TRBV19; tentatively, D is TRBD1 (5 bases). The CDR3 runs to 16 residues. Germline CDR1 reads LNHDA; CDR2 reads SQIVND (reference sequence). Trimming stripped 5 bases from V and 0 bases from J, with 16 bases between. The CDR3 DNA reads TGTGCCAGTAGTGACAACAGGATGAGGATGAACACTGAAGCTTTCTTT. Translated, it gives CASSDNRMRMNTEAFF.

The chain uses TRBV4-1 and TRBJ2-5, with 8 bases that match TRBD2. The CDR3 runs to 13 residues. After removal of 8 bases from V and 5 bases from J, the junction contained 7 bases not matched to a gene. Germline V gives CDR1 MGHRA, CDR2 YSYEKL. CDR3 sequence (DNA): TGCGCCAGCTCGAGACCGGGGGGGGAGACCCAGTACTTC. Encoded protein: CASSRPGGETQYF.

CDR3 in amino acids: CASSLVGTSGANEQFF. In DNA, the CDR3 is TGTGCCAGCAGCTTAGTAGGGACTAGCGGCGCCAATGAGCAGTTCTTC. V usage is TRBV7-6 and J usage is TRBJ2-1; TRBD2 matches 11 bases. The germline V gene encodes CDR1 SGHVS and CDR2 FNYEAQ. This CDR3 contains 16 residues. V gave up 1 base and J gave up 6 bases; unmatched junction bases: 5.

V and J are TRBV27 and TRBJ2-7, with a tentative D call TRBD2 (5 bases). V dropped 7 bases and J dropped 2 bases, with 21 bases sitting between them. Germline V gene sequence: CDR1 MNHEY, CDR2 SMNVEV (reference sequence). The CDR3 contains 16 residues. CDR3 bases: TGTGCCAGCAAAGCTAGGGCAGAGGGAATCACCTACGAGCAGTACTTC. Protein product: CASKARAEGITYEQYF.

The rearrangement joins TRBV7-2 to TRBJ2-7, with 14 bases matching TRBD2. This CDR3 is 15 amino acids long. The V and J ends lost 5 bases and 3 bases, in that order; junction bases with no gene match: 3. Germline loops: CDR1 SGHTA, CDR2 FQGNSA. DNA of the CDR3: TGTGCCAGCAGCATCGGGACTAGCGGGAGCTACGAGCAGTACTTC. This codes for CASSIGTSGSYEQYF.

Only a few counts were recorded for this clone. The rearrangement joins TRBV3-1 (or the pseudogene TRBV3-2) to TRBJ2-1, with a tentative D call TRBD2 (5 bases). The ends were cut back, 3 bases at V and 10 bases at J, with 10 bases in the middle. Germline values: CDR1 LGHDT, CDR2 YNNKEL (reference sequence). CDR3 size: 12 residues. CDR3 sequence (DNA): TGTGCCAGCAGCCACCTTCCGGGAGAGCAGTTCTTC. This encodes CASSHLPGEQFF.

This clone was found a few times. The rearrangement joins TRBV7-9 to TRBJ2-2, with D perhaps matching TRBD2 (6 bases). Germline V gives CDR1 SEHNR, CDR2 FQNEAQ (reference sequence). V was shortened by 2 bases and J by 5 bases, with 12 bases between the two germline ends. The CDR3 consists of 15 residues. In nucleotides, the CDR3 is TGTGCCAGCAGCTTAAGGCGGGACGGGACCGGGGAGCTGTTTTTT. Protein sequence: CASSLRRDGTGELFF.

The chain couples TRBV9 to TRBJ2-2; D is perhaps TRBD2 (6 bases). CDR1 SGDLS and CDR2 YYNGEE come from the germline V gene. The germline V and J ends were trimmed by 3 bases and 0 bases, with 9 bases remaining between them. CDR3 size: 15 residues. As DNA, the CDR3 is TGTGCCAGCAGCGCTGGGACTTCGAACACCGGGGAGCTGTTTTTT. Translation gives CASSAGTSNTGELFF.